The 21 T cell receptor beta chains listed next were all sequenced from one sample in a study of T-cell memory formation after mild COVID-19. From the 5' RACE reads, TCRdb called clonotypes with MiXCR, one entry per CDR3 protein. This sample yields 550,000 to 600,000 distinct CDR3 sequences, of which about 20% are seen a single time; around 9.2% belongs to the top ten. Sequencing was carried out using PBMCs or a T cell subset sorted from them (not recorded which). The source is an adult woman who had mild COVID-19 (a few samples of this study predate the infection). Cell type and time point are not known.

The chain recombines TRBV5-1 with TRBJ2-2; TRBD2 might be the D (6 bases). Trimming shortened V by 4 bases and J by 6 bases, and 16 bases separated the two germline ends. The CDR3 loop spans 15 amino acids. In germline, CDR1 is SGHRS, CDR2 YFSETQ. The CDR3: CASSRRGNGPGELFF. The CDR3 coding sequence is TGCGCCAGCAGCCGGCGGGGAAATGGACCCGGGGAGCTGTTTTTT.

The chain joins TRBV21-1 to TRBJ2-5; TRBD2 was called by the table and not checked on the DNA. TRBV21-1 is a known pseudogene. The CDR3 runs to 16 residues. CDR3 in amino acids: CASSKGGAPYQETQYF. DNA of the CDR3: TGTGCCAGCAGCAAAGGAGGGGCCCCGTACCAAGAGACCCAGTACTTC.

CDR3 bases: TGTGCCAGCTCACCAGGGATCGGAGAGACCCAGTACTTC. It codes for CASSPGIGETQYF. V gene TRBV18 combines with J gene TRBJ2-5; D unresolved. The CDR3 is 13 amino acids. Trimming took off 2 bases at V and 4 bases at J, with 8 bases between the two ends. CDR1 KGHSH and CDR2 LQKENI come from the germline V gene.

This chain uses TRBV2 with TRBJ2-3, with 10 bases identical to TRBD1. Trimming at V came to 7 bases and at J to 0 bases, leaving 4 bases not matched to a gene. Germline V gene sequence: CDR1 SNHLY, CDR2 FYNNEI. This CDR3 has 15 residues. The CDR3 loop reads CASTPGQGSTDTQYF. CDR3 bases: TGTGCCAGCACCCCGGGACAGGGGAGCACAGATACGCAGTATTTT.

The table lists this clonotype with a few counts. The J gene is TRBJ2-1, the V gene TRBV24-1, with 11 bases identical to TRBD2. After removal of 3 bases from V and 10 bases from J, the junction contained 22 bases not matched to a gene. The CDR3 consists of 20 residues. Germline V gene data show CDR1 as KGHDR and CDR2 as SFDVKD. As DNA, the CDR3 is TGTGCCACCAGTGATACACTCATAGCGGGGGGGGCTTCGGGTGGTCTGGAGCAGTTCTTC. Translation: CATSDTLIAGGASGGLEQFF.

V gene TRBV18 combines with J gene TRBJ2-7; D is uncertain. Trimming left V 1 base short and J 6 bases short, with 7 bases between. The V gene's germline CDR1 is KGHSH and CDR2 LQKENI. CDR3 length equals 12 residues. The CDR3, as DNA: TGTGCCAGCTCACCACTTCGAGGCGAGCAGTACTTC. Its protein is CASSPLRGEQYF. Based on the CDR3 plus reference TRBV18 and TRBJ2-7, the full variable domain is NAGVMQNPRHLVRRRGQEARLRCSPMKGHSHVYWYRQLPEEGLKFMVYLQKENIIDESGMPKERFSAEFPKEGPSILRIQQVVRGDSAAYFCASSPLRGEQYFGPGTRLTVT.

A few counts support this clonotype. This chain links TRBV2 with TRBJ1-3; TRBD1 matches at 8 bases. The junction had 9 bases not matched to a gene; V was cut back by 3 bases and J by 8 bases. The CDR3 length is 15 residues. Germline CDR1 SNHLY, CDR2 FYNNEI. The CDR3 nucleotides are TGTGCCAGCAGTGACGGACAGGGAATAATGGACACCATATATTTT. It codes for CASSDGQGIMDTIYF.

This clonotype has more than one count but fewer than ten. In DNA, the CDR3 is TGCAGCGTTGAAGGGCCAAATGAGCAGTTCTTC. This codes for CSVEGPNEQFF. V is TRBV29-1 and J is TRBJ2-1; no definite D call. The CDR3 totals 11 residues. Trimming removed 1 base from V and 7 bases from J, with 5 bases in between. Germline CDR1 and CDR2: SQVTM and ANQGSEA.

V gene TRBV7-9 combines with J gene TRBJ1-1, with D unresolved. This CDR3 is built from 15 residues. Per germline, CDR1 SEHNR and CDR2 FQNEAQ (reference sequence). V shed 5 bases and J shed 1 base, with 14 bases lying between them. CDR3 sequence (DNA): TGTGCCAGCAGCCCTCATGGGTGGGAGAACACTGAAGCTTTCTTT. This encodes CASSPHGWENTEAFF.

This clonotype was seen a handful of times. The chain uses TRBV7-3 and TRBJ1-3; D gene uncertain. The CDR3 spans 15 residues. The ends were cut back, 1 base at V and 2 bases at J, with 9 bases in the middle. Germline loops: CDR1 SGHTA, CDR2 FQGTGA. The CDR3 region is CASSLNSLAGNTIYF. The DNA of the CDR3 is TGTGCCAGCAGCTTAAATTCGTTAGCTGGAAACACCATATATTTT.

Comment on this clonotype: This sequence may be a read error, since a much larger clone differs from it by one base. The V gene is TRBV24-1, the J gene TRBJ2-2; D ambiguous. CDR3 size: 15 residues. CDR1 KGHDR and CDR2 SFDVKD come from the germline V gene. CDR3 nucleotides: TGTGCCACCAGTTATTTGCAGCGAGGCACCGGGGAGCTGTTTTTT. Amino acids: CATSYLQRGTGELFF.

The chain uses TRBV29-1 and TRBJ2-3; a weak D match, TRBD1 (5 bases). CDR3 length: 12 residues. V lost 2 bases and J 9 bases, leaving 12 bases between the germline ends. The V gene's germline CDR1 is SQVTM and CDR2 ANQGSEA. The CDR3 region is CSVESVGLTQYF. For the CDR3, the DNA is TGCAGCGTTGAATCGGTGGGGCTGACGCAGTATTTT.

A word on this clonotype: At one of its ends the junction is not consistent with the germline gene, which may arise from a read error. This chain joins TRBV9 and TRBJ1-1, with 11 positions matching TRBD1. Germline V lookup: CDR1 SGDLS, CDR2 YYNGEE. The CDR3 consists of 13 residues. Here the CDR3 reads CASSAGQGVEGFF. CDR3 nucleotides: TGTGCCAGCAGCGCGGGACAGGGGGTTGAAGGTTTCTTT.

The chain combines TRBV3-1 with TRBJ1-2; no clear D. V lost 4 bases and J 6 bases, leaving 15 bases between the germline ends. The CDR3 is made up of 14 amino acids. Germline CDR1 reads LGHDT; CDR2 reads YNNKEL (reference sequence). As DNA, the CDR3 is TGTGCCAGCAGCCCAGCCAGTTCTCCAAATGGCTACACCTTC. It yields the protein CASSPASSPNGYTF.

The gene calls are TRBV5-6 and TRBJ2-1; D might be TRBD1 (6 bases). V lost 3 bases to trimming and J lost 2 bases, with 9 bases between them. The CDR3 is 14 amino acids. The V gene's germline CDR1 is SGHDT and CDR2 YYEEEE. The CDR3, as DNA: TGTGCCAGCAGCTCCCGGGACACCTACAATGAGCAGTTCTTC. It codes for CASSSRDTYNEQFF.

The chain uses TRBV11-3 and TRBJ2-6; no clear D gene. Germline CDR1 SGHNT, CDR2 YENEEA. V dropped 5 bases and J dropped 0 bases, with 8 bases sitting between them. The CDR3 sequence is 15 residues long. The DNA for the CDR3 is TGTGCCAGCAGCCGAGACAACTCTGGGGCCAACGTCCTGACTTTC. Translation gives CASSRDNSGANVLTF.

The sample holds a few counts of this clonotype. CDR3 sequence: CATSREQGTYEQYF. The CDR3 nucleotides read TGTGCCACCAGCAGAGAGCAGGGGACTTACGAGCAGTACTTC. The V call is TRBV15, the J call TRBJ2-7, with D perhaps being TRBD1 or TRBD2 (6 bases each). This CDR3 comprises 14 residues. Germline CDR1 is LNHNV and CDR2 is YYDKDF (reference sequence). Trimming cost V 0 bases and J 4 bases, with 10 bases left between them.

The chain combines TRBV2 with TRBJ1-1, with D perhaps TRBD1 (6 bases). Germline CDR1 SNHLY, CDR2 FYNNEI. Trimming shortened V by 9 bases and J by 1 base, and 12 bases separated the two germline ends. The CDR3 runs to 13 residues. In DNA form, the CDR3 reads TGTGCCAGATTCAGGGGCGGGAACACTGAAGCTTTCTTT. Translated: CARFRGGNTEAFF. The whole variable domain, filled in from reference TRBV2 and TRBJ1-1, reads EPEVTQTPSHQVTQMGQEVILRCVPISNHLYFYWYRQILGQKVEFLVSFYNNEISEKSEIFDDQFSVERPDGSNFTLKIRSTKLEDSAMYFCARFRGGNTEAFFGQGTRLTVV.

The rearrangement links TRBV6-6 to TRBJ2-5; 8 positions match TRBD2. The V segment lost 7 bases and the J segment 5 bases; nucleotides outside the gene matches: 9. The CDR3 consists of 14 residues. Germline assignment: CDR1 MNHNY and CDR2 SVGAGI (reference sequence). CDR3 nucleotide sequence: TGTGCCAGCAACGGGAGGGCCCCCGGGGAGACCCAGTACTTC. This translates into CASNGRAPGETQYF.

This clonotype appeared a few times. The CDR3 region has the DNA TGTGCCAGCAGCTTATCGGAAGGGGGAAGGTCACGAGAGACCCAGTACTTC. Its translation: CASSLSEGGRSRETQYF. V gene TRBV7-9 combines with J gene TRBJ2-5, with D possibly matching TRBD1 (6 bases). The CDR3 length is 17 residues. V lost 2 bases and J 4 bases, leaving 20 bases between the germline ends. The germline gives CDR1 SEHNR, CDR2 FQNEAQ (reference sequence).

The chain carries TRBV4-1 and TRBJ2-5; D gene uncertain. The CDR3 covers 13 residues. With 2 bases removed from V and 2 bases from J, the gap between germline ends came to 6 bases. Germline V CDR1 and CDR2: MGHRA, YSYEKL. The CDR3 is CASSQWIQETQYF. The CDR3 DNA reads as TGCGCCAGCAGCCAATGGATTCAAGAGACCCAGTACTTC.